These 21 T cell receptor beta chains originate from one sample sequenced in a study of early T cells in non-severe SARS-CoV-2 infection. Using its own MiXCR run on the 5' RACE reads, TCRdb lists one record per CDR3 protein. Of around 33,000 distinct CDR3 sequences detected, approximately 5% appear once; the ten largest clones hold approximately 7.5%. The sequenced sample was whole blood. The receptors originated from an adult who was a healthcare worker with PCR-confirmed SARS-CoV-2 infection or an uninfected control (not recorded which).

The sample holds many counts of this clonotype. J is TRBJ2-1 and V is TRBV16; D may match TRBD1 or TRBD2 (6 bases each). The germline gives CDR1 KGHSY, CDR2 FQNENV. The CDR3 is made up of 16 amino acids. The germline V and J ends were trimmed by 2 bases and 0 bases, with 11 bases remaining between them. CDR3 nucleotide sequence: TGTGCCAGCAGCCAACGAGGGGGGTCCTCCTACAATGAGCAGTTCTTC. It specifies CASSQRGGSSYNEQFF.

This clonotype was seen many times. Sequence at one end of the junction differs from germline and may be a read error. V is TRBV5-1 and J is TRBJ2-1; D is unresolved. Germline lookup yields CDR1 SGHRS and CDR2 YFSETQ. The CDR3 totals 14 residues. CDR3 protein: CASSQTGPYNEQFF. The CDR3 DNA reads as TGCGCCAGCAGCCAAACCGGGCCCTATAATGAGCAGTTCTTC.

This clonotype was counted many times. The genes are TRBV7-2 and TRBJ2-2; 9 bases are a match to TRBD2. Per germline, CDR1 SGHTA and CDR2 FQGNSA. The CDR3 is made up of 13 amino acids. V lost 5 bases, J lost 7 bases, and 2 bases stayed unmatched. As DNA, the CDR3 is TGTGCCAGCAGCCTTAGCGGGGGCGGGGAGCTGTTTTTT. Its translation: CASSLSGGGELFF.

The chain has TRBV7-2 and TRBJ1-5, with unresolved D. V lost 5 bases to trimming and J lost 1 base, with 12 bases between them. The CDR3 sequence is 15 residues long. Germline lookup yields CDR1 SGHTA and CDR2 FQGNSA. In DNA, the CDR3 is TGTGCCAGCAGCGTAGACCCGCCGAGCAATCAGCCCCAGCATTTT. This codes for CASSVDPPSNQPQHF. Combining the CDR3 with reference TRBV7-2 and TRBJ1-5 gives the whole variable domain GAGVSQSPSNKVTEKGKDVELRCDPISGHTALYWYRQSLGQGLEFLIYFQGNSAPDKSGLPSDRFSAERTGGSVSTLTIQRTQQEDSAVYLCASSVDPPSNQPQHFGDGTRLSIL.

Many counts were recorded for this clonotype. CDR3 amino acids: CASSPSPPSGSEKLFF. The CDR3, as DNA: TGTGCCAGTAGCCCAAGTCCACCGTCCGGTAGTGAAAAACTGTTTTTT. The V gene is TRBV19, the J gene TRBJ1-4; D remains ambiguous. The CDR3 totals 16 residues. Trimming removed 6 bases at V and 7 bases at J, with 21 bases between. The germline CDR1 and CDR2 sequences are LNHDA and SQIVND (reference sequence).

This clonotype was observed many times. V is TRBV10-3 and J is TRBJ2-2; a possible D gene is TRBD1 (6 bases). V lost 4 bases and J 3 bases, leaving 15 bases between the germline ends. CDR1 and CDR2 (germline): ENHRY, SYGVKD. The CDR3 has 16 amino acids. CDR3 DNA: TGTGCCATCAGTGTTAGCAGGGGAAAGGACACCGGGGAGCTGTTTTTT. This encodes CAISVSRGKDTGELFF.

The gene calls are TRBV19 and TRBJ2-3; possibly TRBD1 for D (5 bases). The germline CDR1 and CDR2 sequences are LNHDA and SQIVND (reference sequence). V was cut by 4 bases and J by 3 bases, with 8 bases left in between. This CDR3 region has 13 residues. The CDR3 loop reads CASSTRATDTQYF. The CDR3 DNA follows: TGTGCCAGTAGTACCAGGGCTACAGATACGCAGTATTTT.

This chain uses TRBV7-9 with TRBJ1-6; 8 bases align to TRBD1. V lost 6 bases and J lost 4; bases outside the gene matches: 2. CDR1 SEHNR and CDR2 FQNEAQ come from the germline V gene (reference sequence). CDR3 length: 14 residues. The CDR3 DNA sequence: TGTGCCAGCAGTCGGGACAGGTATAATTCACCCCTCCACTTT. Protein sequence: CASSRDRYNSPLHF.

This clonotype was observed at least ten times. V is TRBV12-3 or TRBV12-4 and J is TRBJ2-3, with 8 bases that match TRBD2. V lost 7 bases, J lost 5 bases, and 11 bases stayed unmatched. The CDR3 loop spans 15 amino acids. CDR3 DNA: TGTGCCAGCAACTACGGGGGGGCGACGATAGATACGCAGTATTTT. Its translation: CASNYGGATIDTQYF.

In its sample, this clonotype was seen many times. The chain recombines TRBV12-3 or TRBV12-4 with TRBJ2-2; D is tentatively TRBD1 or TRBD2 (6 bases each). The CDR3 totals 18 residues. Trimming stripped 6 bases from V and 5 bases from J, with 25 bases between. CDR3 sequence: CASSSGLGARGWTGELFF. In nucleotides, the CDR3 is TGTGCCAGCAGCTCAGGGTTGGGGGCGCGGGGATGGACCGGGGAGCTGTTTTTT.

The chain employs TRBV28 and TRBJ2-7; the match to TRBD1 covers 7 bases. CDR1 MDHEN and CDR2 SYDVKM come from the germline V gene. Germline trimming cut 3 bases from V and 0 bases from J; bases unmatched to any gene: 5. This CDR3 comprises 15 residues. CDR3: CASSFRTGISYEQYF. The DNA for the CDR3 is TGTGCCAGCAGTTTCCGGACAGGTATCTCCTACGAGCAGTACTTC.

In this sample, this clonotype turned up many times. J is TRBJ2-3 and V is TRBV20-1; tentatively, D is TRBD1 (5 bases). Germline lookup yields CDR1 DFQATT and CDR2 SNEGSKA (reference sequence). V was clipped by 3 bases and J by 6 bases, with 16 bases between them. CDR3 length equals 14 residues. CDR3 DNA sequence: TGCAGTGCTAGTCGGCAGGGTAGGACGGATACGCAGTATTTT. Translating it yields CSASRQGRTDTQYF.

The chain joins TRBV15 to TRBJ2-7; unclear D gene. Germline CDR1 is LNHNV and CDR2 is YYDKDF (reference sequence). This CDR3 is built from 15 residues. V was trimmed by 0 bases and J by 6 bases, leaving 15 bases between them. CDR3 residues: CATSRDRAGPGEQYF. The CDR3 coding sequence is TGTGCCACCAGCAGAGATAGGGCCGGCCCGGGCGAGCAGTACTTC. Full variable domain (outside the CDR3, taken from reference TRBV15 and TRBJ2-7): DAMVIQNPRYQVTQFGKPVTLSCSQTLNHNVMYWYQQKSSQAPKLLFHYYDKDFNNEADTPDNFQSRRPNTSFCFLDIRSPGLGDTAMYLCATSRDRAGPGEQYFGPGTRLTVT.

This clonotype is medium-sized. This chain joins TRBV18 and TRBJ2-3; D unresolved. Germline CDR1 KGHSH, CDR2 LQKENI. V was shortened by 2 bases and J by 2 bases, with 11 bases between the two germline ends. This CDR3 contains 15 residues. CDR3 sequence (DNA): TGTGCCAGCTCACCATCGGCAGTATACACAGATACGCAGTATTTT. Its protein product is CASSPSAVYTDTQYF.

This clonotype was counted a few times. The gene calls are TRBV7-9 and TRBJ1-2; D is perhaps TRBD1 (5 bases). Trimming shortened V by 5 bases and J by 4 bases, and 11 bases separated the two germline ends. The CDR3 covers 13 residues. In germline, CDR1 is SEHNR, CDR2 FQNEAQ (reference sequence). The CDR3 loop reads CASSQPDSYGYTF. The DNA of the CDR3 is TGTGCCAGCAGCCAGCCCGACAGCTATGGCTACACCTTC.

This clonotype was picked up many times. V gene TRBV12-3 or TRBV12-4 combines with J gene TRBJ1-1; 8 bases match TRBD1. V shed 10 bases and J 1 base; nucleotides not matched to a gene: 5. This CDR3 has 13 amino acids. CDR3 protein: CATTGTGNTEAFF. The CDR3 region has the DNA TGTGCCACCACCGGGACAGGGAACACTGAAGCTTTCTTT.

This clonotype was observed many times. The chain employs TRBV15 and TRBJ2-5; TRBD1 agrees at 7 bases. Germline V gene lookup returns CDR1 LNHNV and CDR2 YYDKDF (reference sequence). This CDR3 spans 13 amino acids. J lost 0 bases, V lost 6 bases, and 1 base had no gene match. CDR3 amino acids: CATRGTDQETQYF. Here the CDR3 DNA reads TGTGCCACCAGGGGGACAGACCAAGAGACCCAGTACTTC.

This clonotype came up many times. This chain connects TRBV7-9 to TRBJ2-2; D is unclear. This CDR3 spans 11 amino acids. V was cut by 7 bases and J by 6 bases, with 6 bases left in between. The V gene's germline CDR1 is SEHNR and CDR2 FQNEAQ (reference sequence). The DNA of the CDR3 is TGTGCCAGCACTAAGGCCGGGGAGCTGTTTTTT. Protein product: CASTKAGELFF.

This clonotype has ten or more counts. The chain recombines TRBV7-2 with TRBJ2-5, with D perhaps TRBD1 (6 bases). CDR3 length: 15 residues. The germline V gene encodes CDR1 SGHTA and CDR2 FQGNSA. V dropped 0 bases and J dropped 5 bases, with 13 bases sitting between them. The CDR3 sequence is CASSLARGRGETQYF. In nucleotides, the CDR3 is TGTGCCAGCAGCTTAGCGCGAGGCAGGGGTGAGACCCAGTACTTC.

On this clonotype: A clone one base away is much larger, so this may be a read error. As the CDR3 is not closed by the conserved phenylalanine or tryptophan, this likely results from a read error. The rearrangement joins TRBV3-1 to TRBJ2-7, with D possibly being TRBD1 (5 bases). Trimming shortened V by 2 bases and J by 6 bases, and 20 bases separated the two germline ends. CDR3 length equals 16 residues. Germline CDR1 is LGHDT and CDR2 is YNNKEL (reference sequence). CDR3 loop: CASSQYQGPTLPEQYS. The CDR3 nucleotides are TGTGCCAGCAGCCAATATCAGGGTCCAACCCTCCCCGAGCAGTACTCC.

This clonotype was recorded a few times. The J gene is TRBJ1-6, the V gene TRBV3-1, with unresolved D. V was pared by 2 bases and J by 0 bases, with 11 bases between. Germline V lookup: CDR1 LGHDT, CDR2 YNNKEL (reference sequence). CDR3 size: 17 residues. The CDR3 protein is CASSQNRRSSYNSPLHF. CDR3 sequence (DNA): TGTGCCAGCAGCCAAAACCGACGGAGCTCCTATAATTCACCCCTCCACTTT.